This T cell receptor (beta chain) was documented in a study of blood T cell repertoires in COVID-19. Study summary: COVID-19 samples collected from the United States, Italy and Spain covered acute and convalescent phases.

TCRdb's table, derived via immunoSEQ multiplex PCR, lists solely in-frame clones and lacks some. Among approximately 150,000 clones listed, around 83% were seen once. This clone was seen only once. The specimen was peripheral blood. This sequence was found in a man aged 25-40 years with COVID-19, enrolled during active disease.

In DNA form, the CDR3 reads TGTGCCAGCAGCCGGGACAGGTCCTTCTACGAGCAGTACTTC. Amino acid sequence: CASSRDRSFYEQYF. The chain joins TRBV7-9 to TRBJ2-7, with 8 bases lining up with TRBD1. V was clipped by 5 bases and J by 3 bases; unmatched bases: 6. This CDR3 has 14 amino acids. Germline V gene lookup returns CDR1 SEHNR and CDR2 FQNEAQ (reference sequence).